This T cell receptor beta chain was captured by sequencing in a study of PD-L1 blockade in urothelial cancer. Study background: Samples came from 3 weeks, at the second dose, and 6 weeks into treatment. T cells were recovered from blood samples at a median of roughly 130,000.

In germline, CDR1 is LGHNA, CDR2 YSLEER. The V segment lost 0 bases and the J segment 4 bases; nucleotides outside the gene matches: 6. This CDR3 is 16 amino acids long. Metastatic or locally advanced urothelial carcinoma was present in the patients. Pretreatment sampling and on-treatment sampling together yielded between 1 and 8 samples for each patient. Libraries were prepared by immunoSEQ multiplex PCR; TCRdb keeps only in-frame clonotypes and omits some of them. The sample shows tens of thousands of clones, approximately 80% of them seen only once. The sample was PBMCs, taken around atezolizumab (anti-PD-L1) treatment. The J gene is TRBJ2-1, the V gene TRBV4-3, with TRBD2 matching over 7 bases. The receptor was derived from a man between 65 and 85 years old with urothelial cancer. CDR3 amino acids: CASSQDPSGQYNEQFF. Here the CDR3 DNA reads TGCGCCAGCAGCCAAGATCCTAGCGGTCAGTACAATGAGCAGTTCTTC.